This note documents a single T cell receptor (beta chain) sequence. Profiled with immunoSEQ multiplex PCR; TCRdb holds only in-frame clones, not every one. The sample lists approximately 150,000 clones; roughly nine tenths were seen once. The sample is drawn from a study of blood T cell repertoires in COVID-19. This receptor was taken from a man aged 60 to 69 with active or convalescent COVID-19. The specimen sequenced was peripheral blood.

CDR3 in DNA: TGTGCCAGCAGCAGTAATCGACTGGGCTACACCTTC. It specifies CASSSNRLGYTF. The chain uses TRBV11-2 and TRBJ1-2, with D hard to call. The V gene's germline CDR1 is SGHAT and CDR2 FQNNGV. The CDR3 is 12 amino acids. The germline V and J ends were trimmed by 5 bases and 8 bases, with 12 bases remaining between them.